What follows are 3 T cell receptor beta chains derived from one specimen sequenced in a study of early T cells in non-severe SARS-CoV-2 infection. TCRdb reprocessed the 5' RACE reads via MiXCR and lists one record per CDR3 protein. The data contain 55,000 to 80,000 distinct CDR3 sequences, approximately 8.8% of them singletons. Source: whole blood, taken at baseline. The receptors derive from an adult who was a healthcare worker with PCR-confirmed SARS-CoV-2 infection or an uninfected control (not recorded which).

This clonotype was picked up a small number of times. V is TRBV12-3 or TRBV12-4 and J is TRBJ1-5; 7 bases are a match to TRBD1. J gave up 2 bases and V 7 bases, and 11 bases lay outside the gene matches. CDR3 length equals 16 residues. CDR3 protein: CASKPGTGEGNQPQHF. The DNA of the CDR3 is TGTGCCAGCAAACCGGGAACAGGGGAGGGCAATCAGCCCCAGCATTTT.

The chain carries TRBV3-1 and TRBJ2-5; no firm D call. Looked up from germline, CDR1 is LGHDT and CDR2 is YNNKEL (reference sequence). V shed 3 bases and J shed 5 bases, with 10 bases lying between them. CDR3 length: 13 residues. The CDR3 bases are TGTGCCAGCAGCCATCTTGAAGAGGAGACCCAGTACTTC. Its protein is CASSHLEEETQYF.

This clonotype has ten or more counts. The chain has TRBV20-1 and TRBJ2-3; unclear D gene. This CDR3 spans 15 amino acids. The ends were cut back, 0 bases at V and 3 bases at J, with 13 bases in the middle. CDR1 and CDR2 from the germline V gene are DFQATT and SNEGSKA (reference sequence). CDR3 region: CSARDMIAVTDTQYF. The CDR3 DNA reads as TGCAGTGCTAGAGATATGATCGCGGTGACAGATACGCAGTATTTT.